This T cell receptor beta chain was obtained from a study of T cell repertoires in cytomegalovirus infection. General study findings and limits: People with CMV and the relevant HLA were identified by cumulative public TCR beta family frequency. It was HLA-C-restricted CMV-specific TCR beta clonotypes that dominated the response ex vivo.

One entry per CDR3 protein, called by TCRdb with MiXCR from the reads. The table shows 650,000 to 900,000 distinct CDR3 sequences, with 32% occurring only once. This clonotype was counted between two and nine times. What it binds is not known. This sample comprised cultured CD8+ T cells from PBMCs, obtained from culture after CMV antigen stimulation. This receptor was taken from a human donor in good health (CMV status not recorded). Some clones in this sample may be carry-over from other donors' samples.

This chain's CDR3 is CASSSYSGQKPQHF. For the CDR3, the DNA is TGTGCCAGCAGTTCCTACAGTGGACAAAAGCCCCAGCATTTT. This rearrangement joins TRBV6-6 to TRBJ1-5; the D gene is possibly TRBD1 (5 bases). Germline V gene lookup returns CDR1 MNHNY and CDR2 SVGAGI (reference sequence). This CDR3 is built from 14 residues. Trimming took off 4 bases at V and 8 bases at J, with 15 bases between the two ends.